These 18 T cell receptor beta chains share one sample of origin, sequenced in a study of T cell responses to AZD1222 COVID-19 vaccine (dated by TCRdb to the early 2020s). In light of the paper, this sample's time point label describes: about 28 days (+/-7) after the second vaccine dose. To prepare the library, the immunoSEQ multiplex PCR assay was applied. TCRdb mirrors the immuneACCESS table, restricted to in-frame sequences. Some clones are absent from its copies; in checked studies, under half trace to an unresolved V gene, and the reason for the others is unknown. In this sample the table shows some 170,000 clones, roughly 94% of which occur a single time. Of the sample, around 1% falls within the top ten clones. The material sequenced was peripheral blood, taken 28 days after the second AZD1222 dose. The receptor source for this set is an adult who received the AZD1222 COVID-19 vaccine.

This rearrangement joins TRBV30 to TRBJ2-5; unclear D gene. Looked up from germline, CDR1 is GTSNPN and CDR2 is SVGIG (reference sequence). V lost 0 bases and J lost 1, with 15 bases in between. The CDR3 totals 16 residues. Written as DNA, the CDR3 is TGTGCCTGGAGTGTAGACCGGGTTAGCAGCCAAGAGACCCAGTACTTC. Translated: CAWSVDRVSSQETQYF.

V and J are TRBV7-9 and TRBJ2-1; either TRBD1 or TRBD2 may fit D (5 bases each). The V gene lost 2 bases and the J gene lost 0 bases, with 8 bases spanning the gap. This CDR3 is 15 amino acids long. Per the germline V gene, CDR1 is SEHNR and CDR2 is FQNEAQ (reference sequence). In DNA form, the CDR3 reads TGTGCCAGCAGCTTACGTGGGGGCTCCTACAATGAGCAGTTCTTC. It yields the protein CASSLRGGSYNEQFF.

The V and J genes are TRBV27 and TRBJ1-6, with a weak D call TRBD1 (5 bases). With 5 bases removed from V and 7 bases from J, the gap between germline ends came to 15 bases. The germline V gene encodes CDR1 MNHEY and CDR2 SMNVEV (reference sequence). CDR3 length equals 15 residues. CDR3 sequence reads: CASSLRDGLNSPLHF. CDR3 in DNA: TGTGCCAGCAGTCTCCGGGACGGCCTAAATTCACCCCTCCACTTT.

This clone was recorded many times. V and J are TRBV19 and TRBJ2-3, with TRBD1 as a possible D gene (5 bases). V was pared by 3 bases and J by 2 bases, with 12 bases between. There are 15 residues in the CDR3. Germline V gene sequence: CDR1 LNHDA, CDR2 SQIVND (reference sequence). CDR3 region: CASSIQGEPTDTQYF. Written as DNA, the CDR3 is TGTGCCAGTAGTATCCAAGGGGAACCCACAGATACGCAGTATTTT.

This chain connects TRBV10-3 to TRBJ2-3; D not resolved. Germline V gives CDR1 ENHRY, CDR2 SYGVKD. V lost 6 bases, J lost 5 bases, and 6 bases lay in between. The CDR3 is 11 amino acids. CDR3 residues: CAIRYQDTQYF. CDR3 coding DNA: TGTGCCATCAGATACCAAGATACGCAGTATTTT.

The chain combines TRBV10-1 with TRBJ2-1, with 8 bases fitting TRBD1. V was clipped by 6 bases and J by 7 bases; unmatched bases: 8. The CDR3 length is 14 residues. Germline V gives CDR1 WNHNN, CDR2 SYGVQD (reference sequence). This CDR3 reads CASSPRTGSNEQFF. The CDR3 coding sequence is TGCGCCAGCAGCCCGAGGACAGGGTCAAATGAGCAGTTCTTC.

The rearrangement joins TRBV18 to TRBJ2-2, with 10 positions matching TRBD1. Germline V gives CDR1 KGHSH, CDR2 LQKENI. The J segment lost 4 bases and the V segment lost 0 bases, leaving 2 bases of the junction unmatched. This CDR3 spans 16 amino acids. This CDR3 is CASSPPGTGATGELFF. The CDR3 DNA is TGTGCCAGCTCACCACCCGGGACAGGGGCCACCGGGGAGCTGTTTTTT. Full variable domain (rest looked up from reference TRBV18 and TRBJ2-2): NAGVMQNPRHLVRRRGQEARLRCSPMKGHSHVYWYRQLPEEGLKFMVYLQKENIIDESGMPKERFSAEFPKEGPSILRIQQVVRGDSAAYFCASSPPGTGATGELFFGEGSRLTVL.

The chain has TRBV19 and TRBJ2-5, with a tentative D call TRBD2 (6 bases). Germline CDR1 LNHDA, CDR2 SQIVND (reference sequence). This CDR3 is built from 13 residues. Trimming took off 5 bases at V and 3 bases at J, with 10 bases between the two ends. CDR3 region: CASSPSEEETQYF. In nucleotides, the CDR3 is TGTGCCAGTAGTCCTAGCGAAGAAGAGACCCAGTACTTC.

V usage is TRBV5-5 and J usage is TRBJ1-2; D uncertain. The V end was cut by 0 bases, the J end by 4 bases, with 10 bases between. The germline V gene has CDR1 SGHKS and CDR2 YYEKEE (reference sequence). The length of the CDR3 is 14 residues. The CDR3 nucleotides are TGTGCCAGCAGCTTGGGGGCCGGGATCTATGGCTACACCTTC. Encoded protein: CASSLGAGIYGYTF.

The rearrangement joins TRBV5-1 to TRBJ1-1; perhaps TRBD1 as D (5 bases). Trimming cost V 2 bases and J 4 bases, with 12 bases left between them. This CDR3 comprises 14 residues. Per the germline V gene, CDR1 is SGHRS and CDR2 is YFSETQ. The CDR3 region is CASSFEGRATEAFF. The DNA for the CDR3 is TGCGCCAGCAGCTTTGAGGGGAGAGCCACTGAAGCTTTCTTT. Complete variable domain (other parts from reference TRBV5-1 and TRBJ1-1): KAGVTQTPRYLIKTRGQQVTLSCSPISGHRSVSWYQQTPGQGLQFLFEYFSETQRNKGNFPGRFSGRQFSNSRSEMNVSTLELGDSALYLCASSFEGRATEAFFGQGTRLTVV.

This clone was seen a single time. CDR3 nucleotide sequence: TGTGCCAGCTCACCGACAGGGGTCCAGTGGACTGAAGCTTTCTTT. Its translation is CASSPTGVQWTEAFF. This chain uses TRBV18 with TRBJ1-1; 8 nucleotides match TRBD1. Germline assignment: CDR1 KGHSH and CDR2 LQKENI. The CDR3 runs to 15 residues. Trimming cost V 3 bases and J 5 bases; bases outside gene matches: 8.

The V gene is TRBV12-5, the J gene TRBJ2-1; D ambiguous. The CDR3 runs 13 residues. With 3 bases removed from V and 8 bases from J, the gap between germline ends came to 11 bases. Germline CDR1 is LGHNT and CDR2 is FRNRAP. The CDR3 sequence: CASGFKGADEQFF. The DNA of the CDR3 is TGTGCTAGTGGTTTCAAAGGAGCCGATGAGCAGTTCTTC.

This clone was picked up a small number of times. The rearrangement links TRBV12-5 to TRBJ1-2; TRBD1 agrees at 8 bases. CDR3 length: 15 residues. CDR1 LGHNT and CDR2 FRNRAP come from the germline V gene. Losses at the gene ends were 2 bases for V and 8 bases for J; bases not matched to a gene: 10. CDR3 coding DNA: TGTGCTAGTGGTTTGTTGACCTCGGGACAGGACGGCTACACCTTC. The encoded protein is CASGLLTSGQDGYTF.

The rearrangement joins TRBV24-1 to TRBJ2-1, with a tentative D call TRBD2 (6 bases). Germline CDR1 KGHDR, CDR2 SFDVKD. V gave up 4 bases and J gave up 5 bases, with 14 bases separating them. The CDR3 is 15 residues long. The CDR3 sequence is CATSDPMSGDNEQFF. CDR3 coding DNA: TGTGCCACCAGTGACCCCATGTCGGGGGACAATGAGCAGTTCTTC.

This clone was recorded a few times. The gene calls are TRBV5-6 and TRBJ1-2, with a possible D match to TRBD1 (5 bases). The V gene's germline CDR1 is SGHDT and CDR2 YYEEEE. The germline V and J ends were trimmed by 2 bases and 3 bases, with 11 bases remaining between them. The CDR3 has 14 amino acids. In nucleotides, the CDR3 is TGTGCCAGCAGCTTACAGACAGTTGACTATGGCTACACCTTC. This gives the protein CASSLQTVDYGYTF.

The chain uses TRBV18 and TRBJ1-5, with D uncertain. Germline V gene lookup returns CDR1 KGHSH and CDR2 LQKENI. The CDR3 has 13 residues. V was clipped by 6 bases and J by 5 bases, with 11 bases between them. CDR3 loop: CASSPQRDQPQHF. As DNA, the CDR3 is TGTGCCAGCTCCCCCCAACGAGATCAGCCCCAGCATTTT.

This chain joins TRBV7-3 and TRBJ1-1; possibly TRBD1 for D (6 bases). The CDR3 consists of 14 residues. V was trimmed by 3 bases and J by 0 bases, leaving 8 bases between them. Germline CDR1 SGHTA, CDR2 FQGTGA. CDR3 sequence reads: CASSLTGLNTEAFF. The CDR3 coding sequence is TGTGCCAGCAGCTTGACAGGATTGAACACTGAAGCTTTCTTT.

This rearrangement joins TRBV6-5 to TRBJ1-6, with 7 bases identical to TRBD1. Germline CDR1 and CDR2: MNHEY and SVGAGI. The CDR3 covers 14 residues. The J segment lost 10 bases and the V segment lost 4 bases, leaving 7 bases of the junction unmatched. The CDR3 loop is CASSSGQSGSPLHF. As DNA, the CDR3 is TGTGCCAGCAGTTCGGGACAGTCTGGGTCACCCCTCCACTTT.